These T cell receptor beta chains were read from a single sample in a study of blood T cell repertoires in COVID-19. Repertoires were generated with immunoSEQ multiplex PCR, while TCRdb's copy carries only in-frame clones and drops some. The repertoire holds around 130,000 clones, with 80% to 90% as singletons. Sample: PBMCs or T cells enriched from blood (not recorded which). Receptors were obtained from a woman in her fifties or sixties who had recovered from COVID-19. CDR3s include the opening cysteine and the closing phenylalanine or tryptophan. Fields, in order: CDR3 protein, J gene, V gene.

cdr3_aa: CASSLEGTGGGYTF
j_call: TRBJ1-2
v_call: TRBV11-2

cdr3_aa: CASSQDAGGNTIYF
j_call: TRBJ1-3
v_call: TRBV3-1/TRBV3-2

cdr3_aa: CASSQDWTGVGKLFF
j_call: TRBJ1-4
v_call: TRBV3-1/TRBV3-2

cdr3_aa: CASNELDSPYGYTF
j_call: TRBJ1-2
v_call: TRBV9

cdr3_aa: CASSLDLGGMAEAFF
j_call: TRBJ1-1
v_call: TRBV7-6

cdr3_aa: CASRGNRESYEQYF
j_call: TRBJ2-7
v_call: TRBV6-5

cdr3_aa: CASRETGRYGYTF
j_call: TRBJ1-2
v_call: TRBV11-2

cdr3_aa: CATTRTGRSYEQYF
j_call: TRBJ2-7
v_call: TRBV19

cdr3_aa: CASSHSNSPLHF
j_call: TRBJ1-6
v_call: TRBV14

cdr3_aa: CASRPSDRVYGYTF
j_call: TRBJ1-2
v_call: TRBV27

cdr3_aa: CASSIRERGGAEAFF
j_call: TRBJ1-1
v_call: TRBV19

cdr3_aa: CSASSLSGGTSGTQYF
j_call: TRBJ2-5
v_call: TRBV20-1

cdr3_aa: CASSPGTGSNQPQHF
j_call: TRBJ1-5
v_call: TRBV11-3

cdr3_aa: CASSTGTATNEKLFF
j_call: TRBJ1-4
v_call: TRBV11-1

cdr3_aa: CASSISDRSARYGYTF
j_call: TRBJ1-2
v_call: TRBV7-3

cdr3_aa: CASSQRTGALDYGYTF
j_call: TRBJ1-2
v_call: TRBV3-1/TRBV3-2

cdr3_aa: CSAKDGLRQHF
j_call: TRBJ1-5
v_call: TRBV20-1

cdr3_aa: CASSTSNNWGAEAFF
j_call: TRBJ1-1
v_call: TRBV6-5

cdr3_aa: CASSLTGYNQPQHF
j_call: TRBJ1-5
v_call: TRBV5-1

cdr3_aa: CATSRSYSGFNEKLFF
j_call: TRBJ1-4
v_call: TRBV15

cdr3_aa: CASTHSGGREQYF
j_call: TRBJ2-7
v_call: TRBV5-1

cdr3_aa: CASSLDLGQGDGYTF
j_call: TRBJ1-2
v_call: TRBV7-2